The rows below give T cell receptor beta chains drawn from one sample of a study of T cells in Graves' hyperthyroidism and ophthalmopathy. MiXCR, applied by TCRdb to the multiplex PCR reads, yields one record per CDR3 protein. The profile shows about 690,000 distinct CDR3 sequences, approximately 15% of them singletons. The sequenced material came from blood. These receptors originate from a man between 45 and 60 years old with Graves' hyperthyroidism. Each CDR3 is given with its conserved first and last residue. The D gene is left open where the match is weak. Some rows mark clone size as missing; the rest say once, few, many or name a class of expanded clone.

clone_size: many; d_call: TRBD2; j_call: TRBJ2-3; v_call: TRBV7-8; cdr3_aa: CASRRTSGGSTDTQYF; cdr3_nt: TGTGCCAGCAGGCGGACTAGCGGGGGGAGCACAGATACGCAGTATTTT
clone_size: .; d_call: .; j_call: TRBJ1-1; v_call: TRBV20-1; cdr3_aa: CSARDVSRGTEAFF; cdr3_nt: TGCAGTGCTAGAGATGTCAGCCGGGGTACTGAAGCTTTCTTT
clone_size: .; d_call: .; j_call: TRBJ1-5; v_call: TRBV5-5; cdr3_aa: CASSSINRDYGNQPQHF; cdr3_nt: TGTGCCAGCAGCAGCATCAACAGGGATTATGGGAATCAGCCCCAGCATTTT
clone_size: .; d_call: TRBD1; j_call: TRBJ2-7; v_call: TRBV29-1; cdr3_aa: CSGGQGDYEQYF; cdr3_nt: TGCAGCGGGGGACAGGGAGACTACGAGCAGTACTTC
clone_size: .; d_call: .; j_call: TRBJ2-7; v_call: TRBV19; cdr3_aa: CASSIAKSTFYEQYF; cdr3_nt: TGTGCCAGTAGTATAGCAAAATCTACATTTTACGAGCAGTACTTC
clone_size: many; d_call: .; j_call: TRBJ2-7; v_call: TRBV18; cdr3_aa: CASSAGTQKYEQYF; cdr3_nt: TGTGCCAGCTCAGCCGGGACGCAGAAATACGAGCAGTACTTC
clone_size: many; d_call: TRBD2; j_call: TRBJ2-1; v_call: TRBV12-3/TRBV12-4; cdr3_aa: CASSISGRYNEQFF; cdr3_nt: TGTGCCAGCAGCATTAGCGGGAGGTACAATGAGCAGTTCTTC
clone_size: many; d_call: TRBD1; j_call: TRBJ2-5; v_call: TRBV10-3; cdr3_aa: CAISGQGVQETQYF; cdr3_nt: TGTGCCATCAGTGGACAGGGGGTCCAAGAGACCCAGTACTTC
clone_size: many; d_call: .; j_call: TRBJ1-6; v_call: TRBV6-1; cdr3_aa: CASSSAGPPASSYNSPLHF; cdr3_nt: TGTGCCAGCAGTTCAGCAGGGCCTCCGGCGAGCTCCTATAATTCACCCCTCCACTTT
clone_size: many; d_call: .; j_call: TRBJ1-4; v_call: TRBV7-2; cdr3_aa: CASSPRREGEKLFF; cdr3_nt: TGTGCCAGCAGCCCCCGAAGGGAAGGCGAAAAACTGTTTTTT
clone_size: many; d_call: TRBD1; j_call: TRBJ2-2; v_call: TRBV20-1; cdr3_aa: CSAHGQGAKNTGELFF; cdr3_nt: TGCAGTGCTCACGGACAGGGGGCGAAGAACACCGGGGAGCTGTTTTTT
clone_size: many; d_call: .; j_call: TRBJ2-2; v_call: TRBV19; cdr3_aa: CASSKGRGFSRLTGELFF; cdr3_nt: TGTGCCAGTAGTAAGGGCAGGGGTTTTTCACGACTCACCGGGGAGCTGTTTTTT
clone_size: .; d_call: .; j_call: TRBJ2-3; v_call: TRBV6-1; cdr3_aa: CASSATGYTDTQYF; cdr3_nt: TGTGCCAGCAGTGCAACAGGTTACACAGATACGCAGTATTTT
clone_size: many; d_call: .; j_call: TRBJ1-1; v_call: TRBV19; cdr3_aa: CASSITVWNTEAFF; cdr3_nt: TGTGCCAGTAGTATTACAGTATGGAACACTGAAGCTTTCTTT
clone_size: many; d_call: TRBD2; j_call: TRBJ2-5; v_call: TRBV28; cdr3_aa: CASSLTSSQETQYF; cdr3_nt: TGTGCCAGCAGTTTGACTAGCAGCCAAGAGACCCAGTACTTC
clone_size: .; d_call: TRBD2; j_call: TRBJ2-1; v_call: TRBV9; cdr3_aa: CASSGGATSGRYSYNEQFF; cdr3_nt: TGTGCCAGCAGCGGCGGCGCGACTAGCGGGAGGTACTCCTACAATGAGCAGTTCTTC